This T cell receptor (beta chain) was identified in a study of response to subunit inactivated influenza vaccine. Germline loops: CDR1 MNHEY, CDR2 SVGEGT. The J segment lost 7 bases and the V segment lost 0 bases, leaving 17 bases of the junction unmatched. CDR3 length: 19 amino acids. One entry per CDR3 protein, called by TCRdb with MiXCR from the RT-PCR reads. The profile shows more than 250,000 distinct CDR3 sequences, less than 25% of them singletons. This clonotype showed up just a few times. The material sequenced was PBMCs from blood, taken approximately 20 months after vaccination. This receptor was identified in a man aged 45-69 years who received an inactivated influenza vaccine. The rearrangement uses TRBV6-2 or TRBV6-3 and TRBJ1-2; 10 bases align to TRBD1. In DNA form, the CDR3 reads TGTGCCAGCAGTTACTCGGTGGGACAGGGGTCCCTCTACTCCCGTGGCTACACCTTC. It encodes CASSYSVGQGSLYSRGYTF.